This T cell receptor (beta chain) emerged from a study of cytomegalovirus exposure and HLA in healthy donors. Study-level information: An early data release held 75 million to 100 million unique TCRs from HLA-typed donors. General study findings and limits: For cytomegalovirus status, the classifier reportedly gave diagnoses with high specificity and sensitivity. The study had only CMV serostatus as immune exposure information. In a later analysis, compared with equally common non-associated chains, HLA-associated beta chains were more expanded.

Worth noting for this clone: As yet, its antigen is unknown.

Trimming took 2 bases from V and 4 from J, leaving 9 bases between them. Germline V CDR1 and CDR2: GTSNPN, SVGIG (reference sequence). There are 13 residues in the CDR3. Primers included in the PCR were 60 Vbeta and 13 Jbeta primers. Sequencing used immunoSEQ multiplex PCR; TCRdb keeps in-frame clones, though not all of them. The sample includes 130,000 to 150,000 clones. The receptor comes from a woman aged 50 to 60 in good health and CMV-seronegative. The chain couples TRBV30 to TRBJ1-5; no clear D gene. Sequences were obtained from PBMCs. The DNA of the CDR3 is TGTGCCTGGAGTAAGGCGGGGAATCAGCCCCAGCATTTT. Translated: CAWSKAGNQPQHF.